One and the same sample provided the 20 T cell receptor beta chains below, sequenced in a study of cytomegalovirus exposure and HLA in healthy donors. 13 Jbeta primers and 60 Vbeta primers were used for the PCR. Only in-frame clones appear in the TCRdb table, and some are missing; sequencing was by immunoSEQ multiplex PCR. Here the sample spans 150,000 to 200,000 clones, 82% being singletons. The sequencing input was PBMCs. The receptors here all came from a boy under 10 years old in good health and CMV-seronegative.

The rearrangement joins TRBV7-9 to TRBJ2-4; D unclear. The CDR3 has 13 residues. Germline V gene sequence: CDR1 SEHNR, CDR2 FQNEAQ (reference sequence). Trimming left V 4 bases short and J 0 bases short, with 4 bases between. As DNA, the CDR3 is TGTGCCAGCAGCTCAGTAGCCAAAAACATTCAGTACTTC. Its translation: CASSSVAKNIQYF. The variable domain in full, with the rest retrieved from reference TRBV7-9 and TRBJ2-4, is DTGVSQNPRHKITKRGQNVTFRCDPISEHNRLYWYRQTLGQGPEFLTYFQNEAQLEKSRLLSDRFSAERPKGSFSTLEIQRTEQGDSAMYLCASSSVAKNIQYFGAGTRLSVL.

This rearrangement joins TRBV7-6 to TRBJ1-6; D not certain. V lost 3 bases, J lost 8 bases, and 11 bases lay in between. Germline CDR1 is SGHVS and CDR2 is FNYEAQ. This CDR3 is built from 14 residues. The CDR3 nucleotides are TGTGCCAGCAGCTTGTCGTTGGGAGATTCACCCCTCCACTTT. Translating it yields CASSLSLGDSPLHF.

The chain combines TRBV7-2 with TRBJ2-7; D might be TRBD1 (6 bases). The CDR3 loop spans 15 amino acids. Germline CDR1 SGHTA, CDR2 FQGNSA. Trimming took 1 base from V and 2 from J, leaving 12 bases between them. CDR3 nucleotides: TGTGCCAGCAGCTTAGGGAGAGGGGGACCCTACGAGCAGTACTTC. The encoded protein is CASSLGRGGPYEQYF.

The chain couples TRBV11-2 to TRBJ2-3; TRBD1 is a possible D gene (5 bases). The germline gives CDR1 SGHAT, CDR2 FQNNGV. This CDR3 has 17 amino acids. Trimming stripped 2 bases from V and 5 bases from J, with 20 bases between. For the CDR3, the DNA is TGTGCCAGCAGCTTACAGCCAGGGCCCCTGCTGGGAGATACGCAGTATTTT. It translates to CASSLQPGPLLGDTQYF.

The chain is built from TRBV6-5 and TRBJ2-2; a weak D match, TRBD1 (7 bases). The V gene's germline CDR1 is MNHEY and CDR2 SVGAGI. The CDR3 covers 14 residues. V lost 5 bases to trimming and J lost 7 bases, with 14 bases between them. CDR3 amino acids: CASSTSGGLGELFF. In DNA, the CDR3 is TGTGCCAGCAGTACTTCAGGGGGACTCGGGGAGCTGTTTTTT.

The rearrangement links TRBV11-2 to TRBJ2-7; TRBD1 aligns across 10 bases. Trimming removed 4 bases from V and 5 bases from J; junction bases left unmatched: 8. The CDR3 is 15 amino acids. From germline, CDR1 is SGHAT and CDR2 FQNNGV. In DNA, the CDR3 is TGTGCCAGCAGCTCCTTCGGGACAGGGGTGCACGAGCAGTACTTC. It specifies CASSSFGTGVHEQYF.

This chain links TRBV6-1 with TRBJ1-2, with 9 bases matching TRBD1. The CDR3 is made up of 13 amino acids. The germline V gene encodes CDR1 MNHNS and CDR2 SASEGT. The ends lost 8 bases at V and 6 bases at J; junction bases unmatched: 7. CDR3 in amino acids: CASRGQGGDGYTF. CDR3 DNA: TGTGCCAGCCGGGGACAGGGAGGGGATGGCTACACCTTC.

The CDR3 loop reads CASSQGQGDGYTF. The CDR3, as DNA: TGCGCCAGCAGCCAGGGACAGGGTGATGGCTACACCTTC. The rearrangement uses TRBV4-1 and TRBJ1-2; TRBD1 aligns across 9 bases. The V and J ends lost 3 bases and 6 bases, in that order; junction bases with no gene match: 2. The CDR3 has 13 amino acids. Germline V CDR1 and CDR2: MGHRA, YSYEKL.

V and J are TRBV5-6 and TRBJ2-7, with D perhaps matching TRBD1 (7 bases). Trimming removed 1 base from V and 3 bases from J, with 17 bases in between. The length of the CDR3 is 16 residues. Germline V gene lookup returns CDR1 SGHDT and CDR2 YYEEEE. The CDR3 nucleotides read TGTGCCAGCAGCTTGAGTTTAGGCAGGGGGGACTACGAGCAGTACTTC. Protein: CASSLSLGRGDYEQYF.

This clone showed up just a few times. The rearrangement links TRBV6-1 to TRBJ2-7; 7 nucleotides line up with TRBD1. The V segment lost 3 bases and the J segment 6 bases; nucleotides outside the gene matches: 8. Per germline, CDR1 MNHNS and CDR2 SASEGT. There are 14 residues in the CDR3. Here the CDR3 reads CASSEKGQPSEQYF. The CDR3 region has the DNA TGTGCCAGCAGTGAGAAGGGACAGCCCTCCGAGCAGTACTTC.

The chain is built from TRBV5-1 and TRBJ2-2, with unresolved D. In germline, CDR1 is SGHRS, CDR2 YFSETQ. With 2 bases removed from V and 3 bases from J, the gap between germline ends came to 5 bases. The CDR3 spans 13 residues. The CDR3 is CASSFADTGELFF. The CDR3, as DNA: TGCGCCAGCAGCTTCGCAGACACCGGGGAGCTGTTTTTT.

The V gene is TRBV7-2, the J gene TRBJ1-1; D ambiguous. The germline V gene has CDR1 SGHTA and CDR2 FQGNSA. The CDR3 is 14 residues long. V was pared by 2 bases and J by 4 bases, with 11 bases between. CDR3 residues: CASSLFPVPTEAFF. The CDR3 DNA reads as TGTGCCAGCAGCTTATTCCCCGTCCCCACTGAAGCTTTCTTT.

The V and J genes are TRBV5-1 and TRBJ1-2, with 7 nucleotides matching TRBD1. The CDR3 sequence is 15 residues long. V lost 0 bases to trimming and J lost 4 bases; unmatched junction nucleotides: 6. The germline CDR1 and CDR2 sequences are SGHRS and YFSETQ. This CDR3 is CASSLEGAQGYGYTF. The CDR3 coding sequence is TGCGCCAGCAGCTTGGAGGGGGCGCAGGGCTATGGCTACACCTTC.

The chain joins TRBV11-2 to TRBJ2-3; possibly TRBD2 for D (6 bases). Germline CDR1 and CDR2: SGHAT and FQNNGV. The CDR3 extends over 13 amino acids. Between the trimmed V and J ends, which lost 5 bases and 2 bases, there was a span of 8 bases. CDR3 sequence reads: CASSELATDTQYF. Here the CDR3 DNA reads TGTGCCAGCAGCGAACTAGCCACAGATACGCAGTATTTT.

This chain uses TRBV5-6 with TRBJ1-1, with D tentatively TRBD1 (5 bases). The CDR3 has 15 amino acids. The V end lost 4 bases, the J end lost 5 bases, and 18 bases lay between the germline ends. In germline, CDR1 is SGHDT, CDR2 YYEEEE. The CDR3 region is CASSTVGGSGTEAFF. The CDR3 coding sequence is TGTGCCAGCAGCACCGTGGGGGGTTCAGGGACTGAAGCTTTCTTT.

CDR3 DNA: TGTGCCAGCACCCTGTGGGGACAGGGGTATTCGGGGCAGCCCCAGCATTTT. Translated, it gives CASTLWGQGYSGQPQHF. The chain carries TRBV2 and TRBJ1-5, with 10 nucleotides matching TRBD1. CDR1 and CDR2 (germline): SNHLY, FYNNEI. Trimming at V came to 7 bases and at J to 7 bases, leaving 16 bases not matched to a gene. This CDR3 has 17 amino acids.

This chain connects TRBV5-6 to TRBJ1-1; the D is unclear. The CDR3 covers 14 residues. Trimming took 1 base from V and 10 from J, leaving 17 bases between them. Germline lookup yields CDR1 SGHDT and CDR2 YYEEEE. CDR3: CASSLKRGDGLAFF. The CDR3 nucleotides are TGTGCCAGCAGCTTGAAGCGCGGTGACGGCTTAGCTTTCTTT.

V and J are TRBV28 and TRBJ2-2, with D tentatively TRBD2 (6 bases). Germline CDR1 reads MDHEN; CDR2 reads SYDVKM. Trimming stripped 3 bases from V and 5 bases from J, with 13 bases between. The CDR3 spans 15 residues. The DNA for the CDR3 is TGTGCCAGCAGTTTCCCCCCTGGGGGGACCGGGGAGCTGTTTTTT. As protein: CASSFPPGGTGELFF.

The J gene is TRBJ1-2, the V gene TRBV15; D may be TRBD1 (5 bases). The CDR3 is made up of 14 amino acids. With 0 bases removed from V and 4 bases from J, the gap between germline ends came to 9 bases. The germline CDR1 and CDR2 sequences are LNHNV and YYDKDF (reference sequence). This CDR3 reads CATSRERGVYGYTF. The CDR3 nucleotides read TGTGCCACCAGCAGAGAACGGGGGGTCTATGGCTACACCTTC.

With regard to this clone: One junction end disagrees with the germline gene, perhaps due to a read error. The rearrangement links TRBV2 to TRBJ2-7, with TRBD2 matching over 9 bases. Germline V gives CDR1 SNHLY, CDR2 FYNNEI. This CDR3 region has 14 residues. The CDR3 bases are TGTGCCAGCAGTTCGAGGTCCCATAGACTAGCGGTACTCTTC. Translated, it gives CASSSRSHRLAVLF. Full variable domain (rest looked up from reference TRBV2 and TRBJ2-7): EPEVTQTPSHQVTQMGQEVILRCVPISNHLYFYWYRQILGQKVEFLVSFYNNEISEKSEIFDDQFSVERPDGSNFTLKIRSTKLEDSAMYFCASSSRSHRLAVLFGPGTRLTVT.